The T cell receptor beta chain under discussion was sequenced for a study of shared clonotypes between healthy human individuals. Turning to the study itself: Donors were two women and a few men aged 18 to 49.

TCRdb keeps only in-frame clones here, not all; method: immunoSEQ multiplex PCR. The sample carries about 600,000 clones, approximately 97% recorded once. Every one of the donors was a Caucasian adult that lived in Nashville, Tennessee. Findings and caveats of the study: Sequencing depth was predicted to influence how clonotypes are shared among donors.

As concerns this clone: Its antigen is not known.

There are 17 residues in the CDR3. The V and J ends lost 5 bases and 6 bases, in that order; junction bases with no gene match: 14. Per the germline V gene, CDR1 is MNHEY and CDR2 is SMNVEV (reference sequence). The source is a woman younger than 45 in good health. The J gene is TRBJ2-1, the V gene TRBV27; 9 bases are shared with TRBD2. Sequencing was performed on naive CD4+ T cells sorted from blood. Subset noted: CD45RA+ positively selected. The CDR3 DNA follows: TGTGCCAGCAGTCCCGCCCTTTTAGCGGGAGTTGGCAATGAGCAGTTCTTC. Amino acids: CASSPALLAGVGNEQFF.